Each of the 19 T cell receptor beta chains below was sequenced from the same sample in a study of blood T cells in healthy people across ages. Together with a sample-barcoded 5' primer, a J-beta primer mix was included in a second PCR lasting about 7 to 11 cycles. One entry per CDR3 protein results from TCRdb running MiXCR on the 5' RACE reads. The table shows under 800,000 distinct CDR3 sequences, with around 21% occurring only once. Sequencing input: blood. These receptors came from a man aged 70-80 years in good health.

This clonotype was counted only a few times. Here the CDR3 DNA reads TGCGCCAGCAGCAGGGGACTAGGGATGCACAATGAGCAGTTCTTC. Encoded protein: CASSRGLGMHNEQFF. The rearrangement uses TRBV5-1 and TRBJ2-1; 8 positions match TRBD2. Unmatched junction bases numbered 8, after V lost 4 bases and J lost 5 bases. The germline CDR1 and CDR2 sequences are SGHRS and YFSETQ. The CDR3 contains 15 residues.

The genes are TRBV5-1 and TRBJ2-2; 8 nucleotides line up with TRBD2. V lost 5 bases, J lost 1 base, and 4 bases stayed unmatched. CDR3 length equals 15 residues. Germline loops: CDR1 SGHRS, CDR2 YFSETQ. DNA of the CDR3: TGCGCCAGCAGGCCAGGGACTAGGAACACCGGGGAGCTGTTTTTT. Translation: CASRPGTRNTGELFF.

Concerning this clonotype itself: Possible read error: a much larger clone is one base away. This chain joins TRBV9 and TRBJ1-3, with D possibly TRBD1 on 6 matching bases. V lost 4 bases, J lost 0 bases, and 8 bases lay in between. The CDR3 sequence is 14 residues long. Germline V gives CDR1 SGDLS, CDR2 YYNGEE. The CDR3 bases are TGTGCCAGCAGCAGGACAGTCTCTGGAAACACCATATATTTT. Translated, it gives CASSRTVSGNTIYF.

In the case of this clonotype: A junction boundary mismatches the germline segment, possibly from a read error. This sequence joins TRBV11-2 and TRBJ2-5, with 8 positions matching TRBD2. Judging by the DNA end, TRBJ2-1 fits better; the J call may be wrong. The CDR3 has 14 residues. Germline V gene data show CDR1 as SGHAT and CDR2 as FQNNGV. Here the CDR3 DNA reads TGTGCCAGCAGCTTATCCGGGAGGGACAATGGGCAGTTCTTC. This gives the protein CASSLSGRDNGQFF.

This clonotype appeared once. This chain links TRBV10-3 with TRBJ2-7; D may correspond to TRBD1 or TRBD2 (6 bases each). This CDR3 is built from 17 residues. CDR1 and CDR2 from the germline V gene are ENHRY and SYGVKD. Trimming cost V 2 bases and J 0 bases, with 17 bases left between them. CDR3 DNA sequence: TGTGCCATCAGTGAGCCCGTACAGGGAGGAAACTCCTACGAGCAGTACTTC. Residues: CAISEPVQGGNSYEQYF.

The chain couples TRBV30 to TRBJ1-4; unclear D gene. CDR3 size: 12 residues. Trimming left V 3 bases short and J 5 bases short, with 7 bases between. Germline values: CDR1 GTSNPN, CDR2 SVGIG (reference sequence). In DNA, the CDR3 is TGTGCCTGGAGCCCCCGGAATGAAAAACTGTTTTTT. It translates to CAWSPRNEKLFF. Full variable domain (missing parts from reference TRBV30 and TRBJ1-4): SQTIHQWPATLVQPVGSPLSLECTVEGTSNPNLYWYRQAAGRGLQLLFYSVGIGQISSEVPQNLSASRPQDRQFILSSKKLLLSDSGFYLCAWSPRNEKLFFGSGTQLSVL.

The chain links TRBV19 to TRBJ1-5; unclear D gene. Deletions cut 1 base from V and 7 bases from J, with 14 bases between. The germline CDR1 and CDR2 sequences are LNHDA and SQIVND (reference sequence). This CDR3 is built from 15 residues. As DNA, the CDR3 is TGTGCCAGTAGTATAGTTGAGGGAGACACCCAGCCCCAGCATTTT. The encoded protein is CASSIVEGDTQPQHF. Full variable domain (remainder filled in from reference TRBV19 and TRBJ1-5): DGGITQSPKYLFRKEGQNVTLSCEQNLNHDAMYWYRQDPGQGLRLIYYSQIVNDFQKGDIAEGYSVSREKKESFPLTVTSAQKNPTAFYLCASSIVEGDTQPQHFGDGTRLSIL.

The CDR3: CATSDLTGVRSIGQYF. Here the CDR3 DNA reads TGTGCCACCAGTGACTTGACAGGGGTCCGGTCGATCGGGCAGTACTTC. V usage is TRBV24-1 and J usage is TRBJ2-7, with 8 bases that match TRBD1. Per germline, CDR1 KGHDR and CDR2 SFDVKD. V lost 4 bases, J lost 9 bases, and 16 bases stayed unmatched. CDR3 length: 16 amino acids.

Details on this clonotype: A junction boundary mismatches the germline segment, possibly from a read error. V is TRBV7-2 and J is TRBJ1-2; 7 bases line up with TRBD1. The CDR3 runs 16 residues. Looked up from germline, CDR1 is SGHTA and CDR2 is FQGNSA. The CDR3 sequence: CAGSLDSGTANYGYTF. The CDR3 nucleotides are TGTGCCGGCAGCTTGGATTCCGGGACAGCTAACTATGGCTACACCTTC.

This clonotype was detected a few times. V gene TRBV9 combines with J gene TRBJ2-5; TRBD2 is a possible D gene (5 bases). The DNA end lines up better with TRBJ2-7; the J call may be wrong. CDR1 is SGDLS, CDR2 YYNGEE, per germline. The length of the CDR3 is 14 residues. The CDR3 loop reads CASSISPRVNEQYF. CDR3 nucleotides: TGTGCCAGCAGCATTTCCCCGCGGGTGAACGAGCAGTACTTC.

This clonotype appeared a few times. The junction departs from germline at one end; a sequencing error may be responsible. The CDR3 nucleotides are TGCGCCAGCAGCAATATAGCAGGGTTGTACACAGAAGCTTTCTTT. It is translated as CASSNIAGLYTEAFF. The chain couples TRBV5-1 to TRBJ1-1; a weak D match, TRBD1 (5 bases). Germline loops: CDR1 SGHRS, CDR2 YFSETQ. The CDR3 totals 15 residues.

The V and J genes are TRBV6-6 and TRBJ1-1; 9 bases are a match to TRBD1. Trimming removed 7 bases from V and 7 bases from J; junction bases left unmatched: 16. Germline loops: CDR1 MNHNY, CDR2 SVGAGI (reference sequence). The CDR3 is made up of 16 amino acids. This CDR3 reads CASTLPRTGAIIEAFF. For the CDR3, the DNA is TGTGCCAGCACCTTGCCTCGGACAGGGGCGATTATTGAAGCTTTCTTT.

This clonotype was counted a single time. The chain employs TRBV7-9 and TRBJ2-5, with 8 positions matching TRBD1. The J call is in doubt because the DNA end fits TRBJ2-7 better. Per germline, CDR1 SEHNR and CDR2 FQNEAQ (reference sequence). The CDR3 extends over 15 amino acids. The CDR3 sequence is CASSLGGQESYEQYF. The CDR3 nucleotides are TGTGCCAGCAGCTTAGGGGGACAGGAATCCTACGAGCAGTACTTC.

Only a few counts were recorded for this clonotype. CDR3 protein: CASSQEWRGSYNEQFF. The DNA of the CDR3 is TGCGCCAGCAGCCAAGAGTGGCGGGGCTCCTACAATGAGCAGTTCTTC. This sequence joins TRBV4-3 and TRBJ2-1, with a possible D match to TRBD2 (6 bases). The CDR3 is made up of 16 amino acids. Per germline, CDR1 LGHNA and CDR2 YSLEER. Deletions cut 0 bases from V and 0 bases from J, with 9 bases between.

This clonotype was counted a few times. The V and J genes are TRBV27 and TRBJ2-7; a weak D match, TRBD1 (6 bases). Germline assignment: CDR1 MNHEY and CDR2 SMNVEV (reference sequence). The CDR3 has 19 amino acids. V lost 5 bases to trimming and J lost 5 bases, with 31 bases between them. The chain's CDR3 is CASSPTGFFGVVDLDEQYF. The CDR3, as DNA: TGTGCCAGCAGTCCTACAGGGTTTTTCGGAGTGGTTGATTTAGACGAGCAGTACTTC.

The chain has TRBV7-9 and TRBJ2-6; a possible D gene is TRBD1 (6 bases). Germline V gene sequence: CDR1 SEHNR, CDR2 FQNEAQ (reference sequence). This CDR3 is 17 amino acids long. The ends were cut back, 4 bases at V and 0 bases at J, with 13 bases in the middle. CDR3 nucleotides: TGTGCCAGCAGCTCGGACAGACGCAACTCTGGGGCCAACGTCCTGACTTTC. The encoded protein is CASSSDRRNSGANVLTF.

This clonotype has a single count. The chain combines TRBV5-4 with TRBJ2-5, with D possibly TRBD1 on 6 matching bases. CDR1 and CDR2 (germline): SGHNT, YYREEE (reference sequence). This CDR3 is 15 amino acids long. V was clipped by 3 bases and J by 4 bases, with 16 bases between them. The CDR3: CASSWPGQETETQYF. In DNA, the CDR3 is TGTGCCAGCAGCTGGCCGGGACAAGAAACAGAGACCCAGTACTTC.

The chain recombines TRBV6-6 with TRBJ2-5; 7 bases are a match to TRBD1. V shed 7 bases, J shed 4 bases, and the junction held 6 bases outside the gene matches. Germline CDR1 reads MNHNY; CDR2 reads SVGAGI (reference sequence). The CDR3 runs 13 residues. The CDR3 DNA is TGTGCCAGCATTATGACAGGGATAGAGACCCAGTACTTC. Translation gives CASIMTGIETQYF.

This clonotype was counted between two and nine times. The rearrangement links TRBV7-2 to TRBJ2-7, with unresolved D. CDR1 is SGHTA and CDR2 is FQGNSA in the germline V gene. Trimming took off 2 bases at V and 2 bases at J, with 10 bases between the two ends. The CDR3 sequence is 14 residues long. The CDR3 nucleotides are TGTGCCAGCAGCTTACTCAACACCGCCTACGAGCAGTACTTC. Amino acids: CASSLLNTAYEQYF.